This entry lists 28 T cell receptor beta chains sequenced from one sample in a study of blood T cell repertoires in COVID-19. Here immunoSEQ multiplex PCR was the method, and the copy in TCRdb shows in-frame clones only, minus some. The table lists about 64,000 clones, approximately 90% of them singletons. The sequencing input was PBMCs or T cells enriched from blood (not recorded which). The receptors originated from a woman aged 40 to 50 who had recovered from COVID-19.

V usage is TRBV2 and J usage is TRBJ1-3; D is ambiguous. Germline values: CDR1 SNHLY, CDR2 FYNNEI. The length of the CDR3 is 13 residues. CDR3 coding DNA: TGTGCATCCAATATCGCGTCTGGAAACACCATATATTTT. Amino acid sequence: CASNIASGNTIYF.

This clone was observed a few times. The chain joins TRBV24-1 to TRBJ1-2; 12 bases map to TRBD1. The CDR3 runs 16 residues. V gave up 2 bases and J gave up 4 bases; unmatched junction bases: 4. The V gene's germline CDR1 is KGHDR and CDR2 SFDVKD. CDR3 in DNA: TGTGCCACCAGTGATTCGGGGACAGGGGGCCTCTATGGCTACACCTTC. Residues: CATSDSGTGGLYGYTF.

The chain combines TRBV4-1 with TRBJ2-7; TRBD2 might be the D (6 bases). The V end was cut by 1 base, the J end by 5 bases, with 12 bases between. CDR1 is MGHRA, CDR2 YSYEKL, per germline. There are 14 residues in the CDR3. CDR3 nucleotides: TGCGCCAGCAGCCAAGTAGGAGGGTCGGACGAGCAGTACTTC. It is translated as CASSQVGGSDEQYF.

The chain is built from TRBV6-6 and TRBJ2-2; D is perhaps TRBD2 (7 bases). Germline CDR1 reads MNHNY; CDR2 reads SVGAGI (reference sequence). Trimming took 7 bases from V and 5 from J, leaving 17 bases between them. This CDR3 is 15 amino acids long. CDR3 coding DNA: TGTGCCAGCAAGGGAGGGGGGGGCCGGACCGGGGAGCTGTTTTTT. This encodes CASKGGGGRTGELFF.

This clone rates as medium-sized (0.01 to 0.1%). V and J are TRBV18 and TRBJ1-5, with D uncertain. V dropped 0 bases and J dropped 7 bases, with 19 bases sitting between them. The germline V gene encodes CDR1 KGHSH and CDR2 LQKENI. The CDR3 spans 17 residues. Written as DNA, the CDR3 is TGTGCCAGCTCACCACCTGCTGGGCACCGGATCTACCAGCCCCAGCATTTT. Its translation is CASSPPAGHRIYQPQHF.

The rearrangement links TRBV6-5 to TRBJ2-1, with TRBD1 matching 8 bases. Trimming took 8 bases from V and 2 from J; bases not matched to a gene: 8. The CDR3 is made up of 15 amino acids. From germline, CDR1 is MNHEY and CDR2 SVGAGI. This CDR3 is CASRRDRSTYNEQFF. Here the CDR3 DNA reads TGTGCCAGCCGCCGGGACAGGAGCACCTACAATGAGCAGTTCTTC.

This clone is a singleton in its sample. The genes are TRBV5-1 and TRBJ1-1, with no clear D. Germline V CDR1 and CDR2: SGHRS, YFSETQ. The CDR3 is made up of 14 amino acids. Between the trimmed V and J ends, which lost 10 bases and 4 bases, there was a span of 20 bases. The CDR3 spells CASQPGGRLTEAFF. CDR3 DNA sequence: TGCGCCTCACAGCCGGGCGGGCGGCTCACTGAAGCTTTCTTT.

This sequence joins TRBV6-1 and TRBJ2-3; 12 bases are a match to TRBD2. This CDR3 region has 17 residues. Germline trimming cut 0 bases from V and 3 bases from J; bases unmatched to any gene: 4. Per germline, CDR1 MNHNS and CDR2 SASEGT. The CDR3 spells CASSEARLAGVTDTQYF. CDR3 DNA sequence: TGTGCCAGCAGTGAAGCTAGACTAGCGGGGGTGACAGATACGCAGTATTTT.

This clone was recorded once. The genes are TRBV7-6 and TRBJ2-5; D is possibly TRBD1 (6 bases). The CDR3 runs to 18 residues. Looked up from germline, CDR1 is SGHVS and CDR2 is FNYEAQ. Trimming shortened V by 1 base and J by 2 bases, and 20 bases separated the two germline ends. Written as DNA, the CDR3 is TGTGCCAGCAGCTTAGGAGGTTCGTCGAGGGGGACGCAAGAGACCCAGTACTTC. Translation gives CASSLGGSSRGTQETQYF.

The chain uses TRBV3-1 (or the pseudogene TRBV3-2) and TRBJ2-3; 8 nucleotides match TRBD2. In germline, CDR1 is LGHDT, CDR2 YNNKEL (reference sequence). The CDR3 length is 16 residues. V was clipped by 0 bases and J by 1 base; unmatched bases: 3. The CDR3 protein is CASSQDPGGGTDTQYF. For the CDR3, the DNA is TGTGCCAGCAGCCAAGATCCGGGGGGGGGCACAGATACGCAGTATTTT.

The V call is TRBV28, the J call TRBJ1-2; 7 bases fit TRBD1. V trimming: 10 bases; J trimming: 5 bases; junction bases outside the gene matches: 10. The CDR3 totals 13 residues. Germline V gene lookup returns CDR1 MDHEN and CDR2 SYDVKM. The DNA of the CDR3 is TGTGCCACCATGACCGGGACAGAATATGGCTACACCTTC. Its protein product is CATMTGTEYGYTF.

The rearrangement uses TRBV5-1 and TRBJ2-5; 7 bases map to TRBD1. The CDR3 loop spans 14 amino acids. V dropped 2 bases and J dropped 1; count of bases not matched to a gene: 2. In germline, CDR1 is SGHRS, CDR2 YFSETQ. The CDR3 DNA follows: TGCGCCAGCAGCTTCGGGACAGCCCAAGAGACCCAGTACTTC. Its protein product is CASSFGTAQETQYF.

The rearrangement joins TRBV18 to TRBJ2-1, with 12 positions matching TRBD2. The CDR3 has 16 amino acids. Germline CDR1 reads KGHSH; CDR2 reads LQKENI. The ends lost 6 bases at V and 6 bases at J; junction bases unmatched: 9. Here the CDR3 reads CASSPRLAGAVNEQFF. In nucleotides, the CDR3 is TGTGCCAGCTCGCCTAGACTAGCGGGGGCAGTCAATGAGCAGTTCTTC.

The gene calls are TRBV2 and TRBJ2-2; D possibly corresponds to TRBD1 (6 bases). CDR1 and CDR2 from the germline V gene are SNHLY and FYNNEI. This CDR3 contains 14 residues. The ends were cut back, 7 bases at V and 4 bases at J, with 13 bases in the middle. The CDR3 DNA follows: TGTGCCAGCACTCCGGACAGACCCACCGGGGAGCTGTTTTTT. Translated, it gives CASTPDRPTGELFF.

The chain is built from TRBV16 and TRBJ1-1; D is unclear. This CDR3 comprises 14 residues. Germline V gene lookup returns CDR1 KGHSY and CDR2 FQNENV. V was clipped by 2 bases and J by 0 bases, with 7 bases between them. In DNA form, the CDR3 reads TGTGCCAGCAGCCAAGGAGATATGAACACTGAAGCTTTCTTT. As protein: CASSQGDMNTEAFF.

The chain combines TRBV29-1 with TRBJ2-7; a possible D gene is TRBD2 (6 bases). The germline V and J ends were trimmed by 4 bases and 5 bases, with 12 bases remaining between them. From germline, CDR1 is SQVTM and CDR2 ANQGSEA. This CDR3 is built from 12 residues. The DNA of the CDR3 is TGCAGCGTTGTTGCGGGAATCGACGAGCAGTACTTC. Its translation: CSVVAGIDEQYF.

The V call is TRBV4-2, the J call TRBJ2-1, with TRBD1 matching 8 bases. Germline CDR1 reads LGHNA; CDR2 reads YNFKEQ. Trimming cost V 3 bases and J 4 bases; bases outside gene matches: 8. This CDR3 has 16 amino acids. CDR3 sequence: CASSQTAGGLYNEQFF. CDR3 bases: TGTGCCAGCAGCCAGACTGCAGGGGGCCTTTACAATGAGCAGTTCTTC.

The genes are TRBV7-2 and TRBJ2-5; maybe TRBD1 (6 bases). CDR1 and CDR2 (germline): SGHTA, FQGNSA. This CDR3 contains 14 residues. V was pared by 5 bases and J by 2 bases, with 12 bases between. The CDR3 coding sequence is TGTGCCAGCAGCCCAAGGACAGAGCAAGAGACCCAGTACTTC. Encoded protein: CASSPRTEQETQYF.

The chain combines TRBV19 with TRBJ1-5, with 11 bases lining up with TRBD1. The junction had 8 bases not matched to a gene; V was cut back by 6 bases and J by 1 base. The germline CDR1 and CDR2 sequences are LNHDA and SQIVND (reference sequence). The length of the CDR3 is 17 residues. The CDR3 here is CASSKGQGVVSNQPQHF. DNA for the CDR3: TGTGCCAGTAGCAAGGGACAGGGGGTCGTCAGCAATCAGCCCCAGCATTTT. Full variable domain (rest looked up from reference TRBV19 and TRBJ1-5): DGGITQSPKYLFRKEGQNVTLSCEQNLNHDAMYWYRQDPGQGLRLIYYSQIVNDFQKGDIAEGYSVSREKKESFPLTVTSAQKNPTAFYLCASSKGQGVVSNQPQHFGDGTRLSIL.

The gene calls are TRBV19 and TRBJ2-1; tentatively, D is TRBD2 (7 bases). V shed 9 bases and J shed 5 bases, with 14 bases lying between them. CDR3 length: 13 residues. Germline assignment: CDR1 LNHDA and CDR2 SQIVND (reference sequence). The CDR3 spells CASRRGGDNEQFF. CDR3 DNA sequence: TGTGCCAGCCGCAGAGGGGGGGACAATGAGCAGTTCTTC.

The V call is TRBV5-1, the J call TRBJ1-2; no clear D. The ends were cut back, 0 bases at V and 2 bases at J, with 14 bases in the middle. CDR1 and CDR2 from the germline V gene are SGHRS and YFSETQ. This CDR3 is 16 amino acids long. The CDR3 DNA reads TGCGCCAGCAGCTTGGGGGCAACCTCTGGGAACTATGGCTACACCTTC. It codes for CASSLGATSGNYGYTF.

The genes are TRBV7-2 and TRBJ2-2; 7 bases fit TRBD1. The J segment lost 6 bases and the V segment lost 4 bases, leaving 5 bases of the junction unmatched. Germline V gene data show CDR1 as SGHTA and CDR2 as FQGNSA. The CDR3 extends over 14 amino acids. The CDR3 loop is CASSSYRGAGELFF. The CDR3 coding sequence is TGTGCCAGCAGCTCCTACAGGGGTGCCGGGGAGCTGTTTTTT.

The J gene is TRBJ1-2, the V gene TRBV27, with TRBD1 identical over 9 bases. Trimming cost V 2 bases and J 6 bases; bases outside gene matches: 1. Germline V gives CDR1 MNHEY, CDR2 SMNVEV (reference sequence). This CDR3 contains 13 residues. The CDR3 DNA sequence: TGTGCCAGCAGTTTAGGGACAGGGAATGGCTACACCTTC. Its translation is CASSLGTGNGYTF.

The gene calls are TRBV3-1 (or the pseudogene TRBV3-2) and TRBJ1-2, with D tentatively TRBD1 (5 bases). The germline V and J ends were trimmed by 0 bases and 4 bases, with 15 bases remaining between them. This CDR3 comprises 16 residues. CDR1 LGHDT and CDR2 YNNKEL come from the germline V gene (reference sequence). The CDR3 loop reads CASSQDVWGAGYGYTF. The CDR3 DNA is TGTGCCAGCAGCCAAGACGTCTGGGGCGCTGGCTATGGCTACACCTTC.

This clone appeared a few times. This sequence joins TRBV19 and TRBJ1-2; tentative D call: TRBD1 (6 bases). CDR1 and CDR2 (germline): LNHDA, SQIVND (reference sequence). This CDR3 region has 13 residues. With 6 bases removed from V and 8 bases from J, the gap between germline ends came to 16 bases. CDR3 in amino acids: CASSLSWTDGYTF. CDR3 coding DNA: TGTGCCAGTAGCCTTTCCTGGACAGACGGCTACACCTTC.

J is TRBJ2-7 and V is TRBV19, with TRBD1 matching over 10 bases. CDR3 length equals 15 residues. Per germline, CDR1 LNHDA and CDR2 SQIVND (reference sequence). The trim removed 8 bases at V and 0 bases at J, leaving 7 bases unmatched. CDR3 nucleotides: TGTGCCAGTGATCCGGGACAGGGGTACTCCTACGAGCAGTACTTC. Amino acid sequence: CASDPGQGYSYEQYF.

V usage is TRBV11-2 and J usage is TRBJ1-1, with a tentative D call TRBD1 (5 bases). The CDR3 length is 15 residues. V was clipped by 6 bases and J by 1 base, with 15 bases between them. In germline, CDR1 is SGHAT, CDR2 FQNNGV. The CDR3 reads CASRGTPRANTEAFF. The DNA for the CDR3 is TGTGCCAGCAGAGGGACTCCCAGGGCGAACACTGAAGCTTTCTTT.

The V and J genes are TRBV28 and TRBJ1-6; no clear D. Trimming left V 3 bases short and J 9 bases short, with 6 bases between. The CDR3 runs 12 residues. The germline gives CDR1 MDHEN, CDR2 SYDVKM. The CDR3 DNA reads TGTGCCAGCAGTTTGTTCCGTTCACCCCTCCACTTT. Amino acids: CASSLFRSPLHF.